Below, one T cell receptor beta chain is given with its context. The data stem from a study of blood T cell repertoires in COVID-19. About the study: PBMCs, B-cell-depleted T cells, or T cells were the source of the cDNA or gDNA that made up the material.

Assay used: immunoSEQ multiplex PCR; TCRdb lists only in-frame clones, some missing. The sample gives 250,000 to 350,000 clones, more than 80% of which show up once; approximately 6% is in the top ten. Trimming cost V 1 base and J 7 bases, with 11 bases left between them. Germline V lookup: CDR1 SGHVS, CDR2 FQNEAQ. The CDR3 contains 13 residues. Sequenced sample: peripheral blood. The TCR originated in a woman aged 50 to 60 with COVID-19, enrolled during active disease. The chain has TRBV7-8 and TRBJ2-7; D ambiguous. The CDR3 spells CASSLVSPNEQYF. DNA of the CDR3: TGTGCCAGCAGCTTAGTGTCCCCTAATGAGCAGTACTTC.